One and the same sample provided the 2 T cell receptor beta chains below, sequenced in a study of T-cell memory formation after mild COVID-19. In TCRdb, the 5' RACE reads were re-called with MiXCR into one record per CDR3 protein. The data contain under 700,000 distinct CDR3 sequences, about 20% of them singletons. Specimen: PBMCs or a T cell subset sorted from them (not recorded which). The source of these receptors is an adult woman who had mild COVID-19 (a few samples of this study predate the infection). Cell type and time point are not known.

V is TRBV7-9 and J is TRBJ2-7; D unclear. The CDR3 runs 12 residues. Germline CDR1 SEHNR, CDR2 FQNEAQ (reference sequence). V lost 4 bases, J lost 6 bases, and 10 bases lay in between. This chain's CDR3 is CASSSGSLEQYF. CDR3 sequence (DNA): TGTGCCAGCAGCTCCGGTTCCCTCGAGCAGTACTTC.

The chain recombines TRBV6-1 with TRBJ2-7; a possible D gene is TRBD2 (6 bases). Trimming cost V 11 bases and J 0 bases, with 14 bases left between them. In germline, CDR1 is MNHNS, CDR2 SASEGT. The CDR3 covers 13 residues. CDR3 amino acids: CAARGGNSYEQYF. DNA of the CDR3: TGTGCCGCTAGGGGCGGGAACTCCTACGAGCAGTACTTC.